The count of the clone carrying this T cell receptor (beta chain) is one. Its specificity is unknown. This specimen comes from a study of yellow fever vaccine responses in identical twins. Study outcomes and limitations: Convergence reportedly seemed to mark part of the twins' vaccine T cell response, with personalization marking the rest.

TCRdb independently ran MiXCR on the RT-PCR reads; one entry per CDR3 protein. The sample yields roughly 10,000 distinct CDR3 sequences, 83% seen once. Trimming cost V 1 base and J 3 bases; bases outside gene matches: 3. CDR1 and CDR2 (germline): MNHEY, SVGAGI. The CDR3 is 16 amino acids. The sequencing here drew on T cells from blood (PBMCs), unsorted or a sorted subset (not recorded which), taken before or after yellow fever vaccination (not recorded which). The V call is TRBV6-5, the J call TRBJ2-2, with 9 nucleotides matching TRBD1. This TCR was sampled from a woman under 30 who received the yellow fever vaccine. The CDR3 DNA sequence: TGTGCCAGCAGTTACTTGGGACAGGGATACACCGGGGAGCTGTTTTTT. Translating gives CASSYLGQGYTGELFF.